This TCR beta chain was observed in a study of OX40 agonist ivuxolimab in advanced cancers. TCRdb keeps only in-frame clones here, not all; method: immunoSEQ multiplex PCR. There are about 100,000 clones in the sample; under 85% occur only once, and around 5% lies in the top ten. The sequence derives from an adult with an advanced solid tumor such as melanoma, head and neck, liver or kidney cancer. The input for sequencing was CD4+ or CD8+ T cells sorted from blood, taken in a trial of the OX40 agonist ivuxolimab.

The CDR3 DNA is TGTGCCAGTAGGGCCGGGGGAGTGGGCACTGAAGCTTTCTTT. Translating gives CASRAGGVGTEAFF. The J gene is TRBJ1-1, the V gene TRBV19; TRBD1 might be the D (5 bases). CDR1 and CDR2 from the germline V gene are LNHDA and SQIVND (reference sequence). This CDR3 region has 14 residues. With 6 bases removed from V and 4 bases from J, the gap between germline ends came to 15 bases.